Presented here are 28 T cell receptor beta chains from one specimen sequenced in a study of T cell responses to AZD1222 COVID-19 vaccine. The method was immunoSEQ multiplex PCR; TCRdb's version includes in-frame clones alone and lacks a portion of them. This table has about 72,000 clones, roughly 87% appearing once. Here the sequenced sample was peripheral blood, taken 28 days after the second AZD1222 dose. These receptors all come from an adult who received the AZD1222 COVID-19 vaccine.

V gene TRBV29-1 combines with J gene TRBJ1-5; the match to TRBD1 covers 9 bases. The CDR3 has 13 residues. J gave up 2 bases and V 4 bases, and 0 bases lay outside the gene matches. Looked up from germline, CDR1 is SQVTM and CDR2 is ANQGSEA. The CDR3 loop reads CSVGDRGNQPQHF. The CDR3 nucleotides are TGCAGCGTTGGGGACAGGGGCAATCAGCCCCAGCATTTT. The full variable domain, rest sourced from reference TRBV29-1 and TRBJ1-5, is SAVISQKPSRDICQRGTSLTIQCQVDSQVTMMFWYRQQPGQSLTLIATANQGSEATYESGFVIDKFPISRPNLTFSTLTVSNMSPEDSSIYLCSVGDRGNQPQHFGDGTRLSIL.

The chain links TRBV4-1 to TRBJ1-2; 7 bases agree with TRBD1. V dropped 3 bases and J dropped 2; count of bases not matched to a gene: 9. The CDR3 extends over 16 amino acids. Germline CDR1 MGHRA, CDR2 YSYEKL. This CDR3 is CASSHEGQVPNYGYTF. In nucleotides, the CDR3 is TGCGCCAGCAGCCACGAAGGACAGGTGCCAAACTATGGCTACACCTTC.

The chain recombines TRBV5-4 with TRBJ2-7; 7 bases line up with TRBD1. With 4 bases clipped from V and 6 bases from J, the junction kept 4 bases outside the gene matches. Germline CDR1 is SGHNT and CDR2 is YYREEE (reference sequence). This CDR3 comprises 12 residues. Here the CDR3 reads CASSGYRGEQYF. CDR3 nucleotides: TGTGCCAGCAGCGGGTACAGGGGCGAGCAGTACTTC.

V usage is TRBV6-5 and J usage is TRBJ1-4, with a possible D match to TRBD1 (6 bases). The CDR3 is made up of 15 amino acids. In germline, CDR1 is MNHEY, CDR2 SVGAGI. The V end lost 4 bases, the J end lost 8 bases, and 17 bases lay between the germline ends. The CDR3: CASSSSGAAGEKLFF. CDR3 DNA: TGTGCCAGCAGTTCCTCAGGGGCCGCTGGGGAAAAACTGTTTTTT.

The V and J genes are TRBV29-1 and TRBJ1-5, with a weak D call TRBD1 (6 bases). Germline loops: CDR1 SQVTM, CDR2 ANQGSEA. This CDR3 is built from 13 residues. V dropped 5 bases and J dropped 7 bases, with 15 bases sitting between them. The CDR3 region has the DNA TGCAGCGTTAGGGGGGGGAGGGAGCAGCCCCAGCATTTT. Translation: CSVRGGREQPQHF.

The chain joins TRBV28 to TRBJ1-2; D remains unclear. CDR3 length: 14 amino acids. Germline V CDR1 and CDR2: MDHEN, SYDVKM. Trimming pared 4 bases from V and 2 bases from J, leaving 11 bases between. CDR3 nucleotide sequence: TGTGCCAGCAGTTCAATCCGGATAAACTATGGCTACACCTTC. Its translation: CASSSIRINYGYTF.

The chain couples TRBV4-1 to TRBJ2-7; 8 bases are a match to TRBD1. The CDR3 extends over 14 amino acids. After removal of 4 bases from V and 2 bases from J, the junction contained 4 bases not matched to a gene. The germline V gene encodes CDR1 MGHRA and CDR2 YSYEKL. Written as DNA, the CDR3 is TGCGCCAGCAGCCCTAGGACAGGGCCCTACGAGCAGTACTTC. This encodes CASSPRTGPYEQYF.

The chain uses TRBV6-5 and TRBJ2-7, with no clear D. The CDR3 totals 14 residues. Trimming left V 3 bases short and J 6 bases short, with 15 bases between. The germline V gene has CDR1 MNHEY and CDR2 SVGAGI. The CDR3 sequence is CASSYSPPGVEQYF. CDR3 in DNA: TGTGCCAGCAGTTATAGCCCTCCTGGGGTCGAGCAGTACTTC.

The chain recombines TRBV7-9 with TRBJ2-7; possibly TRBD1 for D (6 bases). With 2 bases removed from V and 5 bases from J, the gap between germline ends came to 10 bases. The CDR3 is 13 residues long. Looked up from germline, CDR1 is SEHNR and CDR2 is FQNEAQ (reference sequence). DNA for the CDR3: TGTGCCAGCAGCTTATCCAGGGGCGACGAGCAGTACTTC. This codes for CASSLSRGDEQYF.

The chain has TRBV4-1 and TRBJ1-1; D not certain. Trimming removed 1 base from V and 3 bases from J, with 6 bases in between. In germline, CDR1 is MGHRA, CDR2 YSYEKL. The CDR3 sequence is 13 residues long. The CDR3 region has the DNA TGCGCCAGCAGCCAAGGGGTTTACACTGAAGCTTTCTTT. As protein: CASSQGVYTEAFF.

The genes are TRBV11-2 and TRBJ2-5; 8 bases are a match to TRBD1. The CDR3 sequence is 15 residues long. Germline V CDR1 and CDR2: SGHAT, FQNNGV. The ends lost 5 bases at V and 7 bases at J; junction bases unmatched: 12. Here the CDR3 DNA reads TGTGCCAGCAGCACCCAGGGACAGGATGTCGGGACCCAGTACTTC. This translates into CASSTQGQDVGTQYF. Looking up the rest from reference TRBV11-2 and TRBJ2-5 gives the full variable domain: EAGVAQSPRYKIIEKRQSVAFWCNPISGHATLYWYQQILGQGPKLLIQFQNNGVVDDSQLPKDRFSAERLKGVDSTLKIQPAKLEDSAVYLCASSTQGQDVGTQYFGPGTRLLVL.

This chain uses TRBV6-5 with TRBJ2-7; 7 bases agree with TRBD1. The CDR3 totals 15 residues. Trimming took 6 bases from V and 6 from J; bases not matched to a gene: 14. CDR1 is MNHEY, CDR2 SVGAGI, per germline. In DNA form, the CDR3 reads TGTGCCAGCAGATCTGGACAGGACGACATCGGCGAGCAGTACTTC. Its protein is CASRSGQDDIGEQYF.

CDR3 nucleotide sequence: TGTGCCATCAGCGGGACCGGGACAGGGGGCGGCTACACCTTC. This gives the protein CAISGTGTGGGYTF. The chain couples TRBV10-3 to TRBJ1-2; 12 nucleotides agree with TRBD1. Germline V gives CDR1 ENHRY, CDR2 SYGVKD. The CDR3 runs to 14 residues. Germline trimming cut 6 bases from V and 8 bases from J; bases unmatched to any gene: 7.

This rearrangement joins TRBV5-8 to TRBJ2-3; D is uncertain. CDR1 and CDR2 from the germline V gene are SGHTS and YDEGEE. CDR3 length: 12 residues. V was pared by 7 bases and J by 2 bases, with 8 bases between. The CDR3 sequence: CASCRSTDTQYF. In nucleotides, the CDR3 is TGTGCCAGCTGCAGGTCCACAGATACGCAGTATTTT.

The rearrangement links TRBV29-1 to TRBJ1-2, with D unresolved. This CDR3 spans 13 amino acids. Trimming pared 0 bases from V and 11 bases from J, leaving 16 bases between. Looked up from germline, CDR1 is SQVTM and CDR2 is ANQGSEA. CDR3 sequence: CSVEDKGARVYTF. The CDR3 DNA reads TGCAGCGTTGAAGATAAGGGAGCAAGGGTGTACACCTTC.

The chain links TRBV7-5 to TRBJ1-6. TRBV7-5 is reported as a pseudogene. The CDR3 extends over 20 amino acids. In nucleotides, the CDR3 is TGTGTCAGAAGCTTAGTGCGCCGGGGGGCCCGGAGCTCCTATAATTCACCCCTCCACTTT. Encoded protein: CVRSLVRRGARSSYNSPLHF.

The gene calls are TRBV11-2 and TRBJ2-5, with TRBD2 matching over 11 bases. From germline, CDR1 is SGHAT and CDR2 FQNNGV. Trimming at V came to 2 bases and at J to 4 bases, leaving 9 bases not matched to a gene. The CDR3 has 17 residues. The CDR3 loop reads CASSLRGPTSGAETQYF. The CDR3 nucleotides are TGTGCCAGCAGCTTAAGGGGACCGACTAGCGGGGCAGAGACCCAGTACTTC.

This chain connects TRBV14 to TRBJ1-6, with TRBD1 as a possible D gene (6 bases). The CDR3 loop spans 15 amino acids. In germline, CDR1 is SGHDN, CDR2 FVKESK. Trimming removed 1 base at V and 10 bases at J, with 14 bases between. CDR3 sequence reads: CASSQGQAYPSPLHF. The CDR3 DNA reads TGTGCCAGCAGCCAAGGACAGGCCTACCCCTCACCCCTCCACTTT.

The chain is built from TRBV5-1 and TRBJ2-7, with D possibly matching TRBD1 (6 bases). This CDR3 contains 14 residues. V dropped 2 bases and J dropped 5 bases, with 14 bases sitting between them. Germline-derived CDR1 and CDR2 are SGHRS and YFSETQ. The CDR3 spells CASSFGQNSHEQYF. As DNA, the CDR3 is TGCGCCAGCAGCTTCGGACAGAACAGCCACGAGCAGTACTTC.

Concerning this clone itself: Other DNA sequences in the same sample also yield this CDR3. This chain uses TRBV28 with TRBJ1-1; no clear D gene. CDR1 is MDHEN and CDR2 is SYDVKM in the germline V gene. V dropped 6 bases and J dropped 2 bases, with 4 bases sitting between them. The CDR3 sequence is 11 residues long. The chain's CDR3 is CASSRNTEAFF. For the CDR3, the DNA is TGTGCCAGCAGCCGCAACACTGAAGCTTTCTTT.

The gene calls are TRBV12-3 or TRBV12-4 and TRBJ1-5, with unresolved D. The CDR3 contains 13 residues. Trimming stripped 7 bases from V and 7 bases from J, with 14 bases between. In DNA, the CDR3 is TGTGCCAGCACCACCACGATAAGCCAGCCCCAGCATTTT. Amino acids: CASTTTISQPQHF.

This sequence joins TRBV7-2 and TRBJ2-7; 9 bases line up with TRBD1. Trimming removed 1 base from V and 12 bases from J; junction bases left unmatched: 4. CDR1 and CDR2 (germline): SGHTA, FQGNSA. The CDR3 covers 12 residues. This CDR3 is CASSLDTGGWYF. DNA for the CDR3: TGTGCCAGCAGCTTAGACACAGGGGGCTGGTACTTC.

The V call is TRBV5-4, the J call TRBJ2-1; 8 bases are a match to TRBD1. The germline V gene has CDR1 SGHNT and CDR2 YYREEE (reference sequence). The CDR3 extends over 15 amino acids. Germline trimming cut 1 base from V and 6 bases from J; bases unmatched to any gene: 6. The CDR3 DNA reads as TGTGCCAGCAGCTTGTATCAGGGGGCCGGCAATGAGCAGTTCTTC. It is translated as CASSLYQGAGNEQFF. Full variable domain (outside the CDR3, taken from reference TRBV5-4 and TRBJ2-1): ETGVTQSPTHLIKTRGQQVTLRCSSQSGHNTVSWYQQALGQGPQFIFQYYREEENGRGNFPPRFSGLQFPNYSSELNVNALELDDSALYLCASSLYQGAGNEQFFGPGTRLTVL.

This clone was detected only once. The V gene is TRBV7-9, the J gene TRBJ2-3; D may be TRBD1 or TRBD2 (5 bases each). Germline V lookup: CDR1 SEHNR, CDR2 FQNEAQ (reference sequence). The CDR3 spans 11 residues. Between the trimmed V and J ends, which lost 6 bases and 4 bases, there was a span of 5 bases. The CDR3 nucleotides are TGTGCCAGCAGGGGGGCAGATACGCAGTATTTT. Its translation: CASRGADTQYF.

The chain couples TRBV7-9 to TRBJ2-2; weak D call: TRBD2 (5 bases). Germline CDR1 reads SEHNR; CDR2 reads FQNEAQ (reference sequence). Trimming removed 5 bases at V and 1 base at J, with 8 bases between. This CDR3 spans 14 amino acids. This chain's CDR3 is CASSRDLNTGELFF. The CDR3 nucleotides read TGTGCCAGCAGCCGGGATTTGAACACCGGGGAGCTGTTTTTT.

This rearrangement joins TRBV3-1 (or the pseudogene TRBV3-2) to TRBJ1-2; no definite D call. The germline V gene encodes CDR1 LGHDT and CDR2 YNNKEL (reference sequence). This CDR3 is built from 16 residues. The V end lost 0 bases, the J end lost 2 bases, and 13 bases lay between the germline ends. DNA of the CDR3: TGTGCCAGCAGCCAAGATCAATTAGGAGGGAACTATGGCTACACCTTC. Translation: CASSQDQLGGNYGYTF.

The CDR3: CASSQLADEQYF. CDR3 nucleotides: TGTGCCAGCAGCCAACTAGCAGACGAGCAGTACTTC. The rearrangement uses TRBV7-9 and TRBJ2-7; weak D call: TRBD2 (6 bases). V was cut by 5 bases and J by 5 bases, with 10 bases left in between. CDR3 length equals 12 residues. The germline CDR1 and CDR2 sequences are SEHNR and FQNEAQ (reference sequence).

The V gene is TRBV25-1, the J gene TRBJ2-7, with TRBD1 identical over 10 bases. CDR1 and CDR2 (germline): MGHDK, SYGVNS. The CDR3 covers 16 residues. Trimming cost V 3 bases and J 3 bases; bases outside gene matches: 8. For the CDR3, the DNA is TGTGCCAGCAGTGAGTGGCGAGGGACAGGGGTCTACGAGCAGTACTTC. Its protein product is CASSEWRGTGVYEQYF.